This TCR beta chain originates from a study of neurological immune-mediated disorders. By share, this clonotype ranks as medium-sized (0.01 to 0.1%). TCRdb recomputed calls from the 5' RACE reads with MiXCR, one row per CDR3 protein. The sample records about 25,000 distinct CDR3 sequences, about 3.5% being singletons. CDR1 SGHKS and CDR2 YYEKEE come from the germline V gene (reference sequence). The CDR3 contains 16 residues. Trimming shortened V by 3 bases and J by 4 bases, and 17 bases separated the two germline ends. This sequence joins TRBV5-5 and TRBJ2-1; D gene ambiguous. Material: PBMCs. This sequence originates from a woman younger than 45 with multiple sclerosis. The CDR3 sequence: CASSSSLGSAYNEQFF. CDR3 DNA sequence: TGTGCCAGCAGCTCCTCTTTGGGGTCGGCGTACAATGAGCAGTTCTTC. Looking up the rest from reference TRBV5-5 and TRBJ2-1 gives the full variable domain: DAGVTQSPTHLIKTRGQQVTLRCSPISGHKSVSWYQQVLGQGPQFIFQYYEKEERGRGNFPDRFSARQFPNYSSELNVNALLLGDSALYLCASSSSLGSAYNEQFFGPGTRLTVL.